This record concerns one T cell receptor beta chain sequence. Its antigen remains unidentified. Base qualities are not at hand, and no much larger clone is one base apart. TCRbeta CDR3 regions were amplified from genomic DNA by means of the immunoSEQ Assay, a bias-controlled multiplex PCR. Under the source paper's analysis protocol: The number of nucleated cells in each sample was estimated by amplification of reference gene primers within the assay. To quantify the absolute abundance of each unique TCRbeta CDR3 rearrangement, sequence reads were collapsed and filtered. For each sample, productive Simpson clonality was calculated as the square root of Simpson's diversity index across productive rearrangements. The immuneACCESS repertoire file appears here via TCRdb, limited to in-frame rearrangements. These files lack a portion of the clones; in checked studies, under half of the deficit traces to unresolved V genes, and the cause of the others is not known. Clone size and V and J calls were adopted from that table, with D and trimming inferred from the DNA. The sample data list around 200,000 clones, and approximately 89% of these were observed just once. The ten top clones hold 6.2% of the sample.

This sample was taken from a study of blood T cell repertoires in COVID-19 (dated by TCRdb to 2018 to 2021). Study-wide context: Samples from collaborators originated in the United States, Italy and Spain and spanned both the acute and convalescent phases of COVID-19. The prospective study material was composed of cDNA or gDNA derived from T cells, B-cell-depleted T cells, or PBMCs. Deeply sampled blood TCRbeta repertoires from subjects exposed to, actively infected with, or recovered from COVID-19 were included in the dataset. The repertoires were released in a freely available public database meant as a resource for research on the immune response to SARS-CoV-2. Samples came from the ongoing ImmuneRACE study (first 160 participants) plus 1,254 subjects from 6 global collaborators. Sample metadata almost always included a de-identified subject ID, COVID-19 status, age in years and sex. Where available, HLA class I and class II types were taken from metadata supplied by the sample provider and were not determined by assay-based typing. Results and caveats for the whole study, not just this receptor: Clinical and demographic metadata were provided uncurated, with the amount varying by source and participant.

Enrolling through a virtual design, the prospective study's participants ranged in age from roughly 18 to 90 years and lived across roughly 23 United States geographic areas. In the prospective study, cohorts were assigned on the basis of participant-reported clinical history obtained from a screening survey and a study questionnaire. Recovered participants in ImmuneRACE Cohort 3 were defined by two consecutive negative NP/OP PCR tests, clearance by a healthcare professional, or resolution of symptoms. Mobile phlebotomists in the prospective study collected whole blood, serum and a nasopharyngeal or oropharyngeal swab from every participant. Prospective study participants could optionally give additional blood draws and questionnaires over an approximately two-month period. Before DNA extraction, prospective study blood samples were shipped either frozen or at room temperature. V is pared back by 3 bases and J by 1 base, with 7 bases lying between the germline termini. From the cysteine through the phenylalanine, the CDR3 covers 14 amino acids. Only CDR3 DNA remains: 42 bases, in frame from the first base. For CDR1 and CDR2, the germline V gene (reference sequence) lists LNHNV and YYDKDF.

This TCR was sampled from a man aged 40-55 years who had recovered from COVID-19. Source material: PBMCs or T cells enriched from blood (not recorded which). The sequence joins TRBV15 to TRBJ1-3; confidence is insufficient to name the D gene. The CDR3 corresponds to CATSREISGNTIYF. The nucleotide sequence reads TGTGCCACCAGCAGGGAGATATCTGGAAACACCATATATTTT.